The text below deals with one T cell receptor beta chain. Its target is not known. The data derive from a study of T cell responses to AZD1222 COVID-19 vaccine. Study findings and constraints: Spike-specific TCR breadth rose after two AZD1222 doses, and depth rose as well.

The CDR3 is 15 residues long. V was shortened by 5 bases and J by 0 bases, with 11 bases between the two germline ends. The germline gives CDR1 MDHEN, CDR2 SYDVKM. Sequenced by immunoSEQ multiplex PCR; TCRdb stores in-frame clones only, minus some. The sample has tens of thousands of clones, approximately 85% seen once. This receptor was identified in an adult in good health. The material sequenced was peripheral blood, taken on day 0 of MenACWY control vaccination. The chain links TRBV28 to TRBJ2-1; D remains ambiguous. The CDR3 protein is CASSVPFSSYNEQFF. In DNA, the CDR3 is TGTGCCAGCAGTGTTCCCTTTAGCTCCTACAATGAGCAGTTCTTC.